This T cell receptor beta chain stems from a study of CD8 T cells in ankylosing spondylitis. From the 5' RACE reads, TCRdb called clonotypes with MiXCR, one entry per CDR3 protein. Seen here are roughly 130,000 distinct CDR3 sequences, roughly 13% observed once, and the top ten hold 2.5% to 3%. This receptor was taken from a female donor with ankylosing spondylitis or in good health (not recorded which). Sequencing used blood, either unsorted or a sorted T cell fraction (not recorded which).

The CDR3 protein is CASSLGGSEQYF. The CDR3 DNA sequence: TGTGCCAGCAGCTTAGGAGGGAGCGAGCAGTACTTC. The J gene is TRBJ2-7, the V gene TRBV7-6; a possible D gene is TRBD2 (5 bases). The germline V and J ends were trimmed by 1 base and 6 bases, with 7 bases remaining between them. Germline assignment: CDR1 SGHVS and CDR2 FNYEAQ. The CDR3 has 12 residues.